Listed below are T cell receptor beta chains from one sample, sequenced in a study of blood T cell repertoires in COVID-19. Using immunoSEQ multiplex PCR, the repertoire was profiled, and TCRdb retains in-frame clones only, with some absent. The sample lists under 200,000 clones; 82% were seen once. Sequencing was performed on PBMCs or T cells enriched from blood (not recorded which). These receptors were obtained from a man in his forties or fifties who had recovered from COVID-19. CDR3s include the opening cysteine and the closing phenylalanine or tryptophan. Each record gives: V gene, J gene, clone size, CDR3 length, D gene, CDR3 DNA, CDR3 protein. The D gene is left open where the match is weak. For some rows the clone size is stated as once, few or many, or as a class when expanded; others skip it.

V gene: TRBV7-2
J gene: TRBJ2-7
clone size: NA
CDR3 length: 14
D gene: NA
CDR3 DNA: TGTGCCAGCAGCTTAGGGGATAGCGGATACGAGCAGTACTTC
CDR3 protein: CASSLGDSGYEQYF

V gene: TRBV6-2/TRBV6-3
J gene: TRBJ1-2
clone size: NA
CDR3 length: 15
D gene: TRBD1
CDR3 DNA: TGTGCCAGCAGTCCCGGACAGGGACGAAACTATGGCTACACCTTC
CDR3 protein: CASSPGQGRNYGYTF

V gene: TRBV27
J gene: TRBJ1-1
clone size: NA
CDR3 length: 13
D gene: NA
CDR3 DNA: TGTGCCAGCAGTCTCATGAGGTCCACTGAAGCTTTCTTT
CDR3 protein: CASSLMRSTEAFF

V gene: TRBV27
J gene: TRBJ2-5
clone size: NA
CDR3 length: 16
D gene: NA
CDR3 DNA: TGTGCCAGCAGTTTAAAGGGGCGTGGGGGCGAAGAGACCCAGTACTTC
CDR3 protein: CASSLKGRGGEETQYF

V gene: TRBV5-4
J gene: TRBJ2-5
clone size: NA
CDR3 length: 14
D gene: NA
CDR3 DNA: TGTGCCAGCAGCTTGGTTGATCCGGAGGGGACCCAGTACTTC
CDR3 protein: CASSLVDPEGTQYF

V gene: TRBV2
J gene: TRBJ2-7
clone size: NA
CDR3 length: 14
D gene: NA
CDR3 DNA: TGTGCCAGCAGGGAGACAGGTACCCTCTACGAGCAGTACTTC
CDR3 protein: CASRETGTLYEQYF

V gene: TRBV5-4
J gene: TRBJ1-1
clone size: NA
CDR3 length: 15
D gene: NA
CDR3 DNA: TGTGCCAGCAGCTTGGCCGAACGGGGGGGCACTGAAGCTTTCTTT
CDR3 protein: CASSLAERGGTEAFF

V gene: TRBV29-1
J gene: TRBJ2-2
clone size: NA
CDR3 length: 15
D gene: NA
CDR3 DNA: TGCAGCGTTCGCAGGGATAACCCGAACACCGGGGAGCTGTTTTTT
CDR3 protein: CSVRRDNPNTGELFF

V gene: TRBV19
J gene: TRBJ2-1
clone size: few
CDR3 length: 14
D gene: TRBD2
CDR3 DNA: TGTGCCAGTACCCTAGCGGGGGGGCGGGATGAGCAGTTCTTC
CDR3 protein: CASTLAGGRDEQFF

V gene: TRBV21-1
J gene: TRBJ2-5
clone size: once
CDR3 length: 16
D gene: NA
CDR3 DNA: TGTGCCAGCAGCAAAGGACCTGGGGGGGACGAAGAGACCCAGTACTTC
CDR3 protein: CASSKGPGGDEETQYF

V gene: TRBV5-1
J gene: TRBJ2-1
clone size: NA
CDR3 length: 16
D gene: TRBD2
CDR3 DNA: TGCGCCAGCAGCTCACATCTAGCGGGGGGAGTCAATGAGCAGTTCTTC
CDR3 protein: CASSSHLAGGVNEQFF

V gene: TRBV12-3/TRBV12-4
J gene: TRBJ1-2
clone size: few
CDR3 length: 12
D gene: NA
CDR3 DNA: TGTGCCAGCAGTTCCGTCAGCTATGGCTACACCTTC
CDR3 protein: CASSSVSYGYTF

V gene: TRBV19
J gene: TRBJ1-6
clone size: NA
CDR3 length: 15
D gene: TRBD1
CDR3 DNA: TGTGCCAGTAGTATTGTACAGGGGGTGAATTCACCCCTCCACTTT
CDR3 protein: CASSIVQGVNSPLHF

V gene: TRBV28
J gene: TRBJ1-5
clone size: NA
CDR3 length: 13
D gene: NA
CDR3 DNA: TGTGCCAGCAGTTCAGATAGCAATCAGCCCCAGCATTTT
CDR3 protein: CASSSDSNQPQHF

V gene: TRBV9
J gene: TRBJ2-3
clone size: NA
CDR3 length: 15
D gene: NA
CDR3 DNA: TGTGCCAGCAGCGTAGGAGGTACCAGTGCAGATACGCAGTATTTT
CDR3 protein: CASSVGGTSADTQYF

V gene: TRBV24-1
J gene: TRBJ2-3
clone size: NA
CDR3 length: 16
D gene: TRBD2
CDR3 DNA: TGTGCCACCAGTGGGACTAGCACCAGAAGCACAGATACGCAGTATTTT
CDR3 protein: CATSGTSTRSTDTQYF

V gene: TRBV18
J gene: TRBJ2-2
clone size: NA
CDR3 length: 18
D gene: NA
CDR3 DNA: TGTGCCAGCTCGCCTCGGAGCCGCGGGGGCTACTTACCGGGGGAGCTGTTTTTT
CDR3 protein: CASSPRSRGGYLPGELFF

V gene: TRBV20-1
J gene: TRBJ2-7
clone size: NA
CDR3 length: 11
D gene: TRBD1
CDR3 DNA: TGCAGTGTATTGGGACAGAACGAGCAGTACTTC
CDR3 protein: CSVLGQNEQYF

V gene: TRBV11-2
J gene: TRBJ1-1
clone size: once
CDR3 length: 12
D gene: NA
CDR3 DNA: TGTGCCACCAAACAGGGATCGACTGAAGCTTTCTTT
CDR3 protein: CATKQGSTEAFF

V gene: TRBV7-9
J gene: TRBJ1-4
clone size: NA
CDR3 length: 14
D gene: TRBD1
CDR3 DNA: TGTGCCAGCAGCCTTGGGACAGCTAATGAAAAACTGTTTTTT
CDR3 protein: CASSLGTANEKLFF

V gene: TRBV13
J gene: TRBJ2-4
clone size: few
CDR3 length: 18
D gene: NA
CDR3 DNA: TGTGCCAGCAGCTTAGGATCCAACAGGAATCTAGCCAAAAACATTCAGTACTTC
CDR3 protein: CASSLGSNRNLAKNIQYF

V gene: TRBV6-5
J gene: TRBJ2-2
clone size: NA
CDR3 length: 13
D gene: NA
CDR3 DNA: TGTGCCAGCACGGAGGGGTCGGTCGGGGAGCTGTTTTTT
CDR3 protein: CASTEGSVGELFF

V gene: TRBV5-6
J gene: TRBJ1-1
clone size: NA
CDR3 length: 15
D gene: NA
CDR3 DNA: TGTGCCAGCAGCTTGGATCCAGGGGTGGATACTGAAGCTTTCTTT
CDR3 protein: CASSLDPGVDTEAFF

V gene: TRBV28
J gene: TRBJ1-2
clone size: NA
CDR3 length: 13
D gene: NA
CDR3 DNA: TGTGCCAGCAGTTTCGGTCAGGGGTATGGCTACACCTTC
CDR3 protein: CASSFGQGYGYTF

V gene: TRBV5-6
J gene: TRBJ1-6
clone size: few
CDR3 length: 15
D gene: NA
CDR3 DNA: TGTGCCAGCAGCGGAGGACAGTCCTATAATTCACCCCTCCACTTT
CDR3 protein: CASSGGQSYNSPLHF

V gene: TRBV6-1
J gene: TRBJ2-5
clone size: NA
CDR3 length: 18
D gene: TRBD2
CDR3 DNA: TGTGCCAGCAGTGAAGCGACTAGCGGGGGGCCATCTCAAGAGACCCAGTACTTC
CDR3 protein: CASSEATSGGPSQETQYF

V gene: TRBV5-1
J gene: TRBJ1-2
clone size: once
CDR3 length: 14
D gene: NA
CDR3 DNA: TGCGCCAGCAGCTTGGGACTCTCCAAAACTGGCTACACCTTC
CDR3 protein: CASSLGLSKTGYTF

V gene: TRBV12-5
J gene: TRBJ2-2
clone size: NA
CDR3 length: 16
D gene: NA
CDR3 DNA: TGTGCTAGTGGTTTGGTCGGAAACACGAGGGTCCGTGGGCTGTTTTTT
CDR3 protein: CASGLVGNTRVRGLFF